This TCR beta chain was found in a study of cytomegalovirus exposure and HLA in healthy donors. Study in general: Most donors, about 82% of roughly 400 genotyped, fell in the Caucasian-associated ancestry cluster. General observations from the study: The study found most TCR sequences rare, yet found some public TCRs in many donors. Productive rates of about 90% or about 30% were seen for most TCR beta V segments in an earlier analysis.

Comments on this clone: The target antigen is unknown.

Everyone who donated was a healthy bone marrow donor. Researchers ran the PCR with 60 Vbeta and 13 Jbeta primers. Produced via immunoSEQ multiplex PCR; TCRdb's table is partial and in-frame only. The sample consists of roughly 150,000 clones, around 9.7% of them appearing once. Germline V gene sequence: CDR1 LGHNT, CDR2 FRNRAP. There are 17 residues in the CDR3. With V trimmed by 5 bases and J by 0 bases, 10 bases remained unmatched. The sample taken for sequencing was PBMCs. The chain couples TRBV12-5 to TRBJ1-1; 9 bases line up with TRBD1. The sequence was collected from a man aged 50-59 years in good health and CMV-seronegative. The CDR3 nucleotides are TGTGCTAGTGGTGCTCTACCGGGACAGGGATTGAACACTGAAGCTTTCTTT. It yields the protein CASGALPGQGLNTEAFF.